The entry below describes one TCR beta chain. The clone's antigen remains unknown. Base qualities are not recorded, but no much larger clone differs from it by a single base. This sample was taken from a study of cytomegalovirus exposure and HLA in healthy donors (dated by TCRdb to about 2017). The study in broad terms: An earlier analysis of approximately 600 of the donors reported about 250 Gb of sequence data and some 100 million unique TCR beta sequences from 150 million to 200 million T cells. An earlier analysis of approximately 500 of the donors applied high-throughput TCR beta sequencing to assess whether each TCR beta V gene segment acted as functional or pseudogenic. In addition to the first cohort of 666 subjects, a separate validation cohort of approximately 130 different subjects was used. A later analysis re-examined previously published TCR beta repertoires from just over 650 donors and added high-resolution HLA genotyping to investigate patterns of TCR occurrence. An early release that covered 500 to 800 HLA-typed donors contained around 300 gigabases of sequencing data and tens of millions of unique TCR sequences. Every repertoire in the discovery cohort had been generated on one and the same sequencing platform. The study aimed to test whether cataloging public T cell receptors could reveal signatures of past pathogen exposure. Donor age, sex, ethnicity and CMV serostatus were collected together with the repertoire data. Across some 400 genotyped donors of the cohort, an average of approximately 240,000 unique TCR beta nucleotide sequences per donor were sequenced, and approximately 19% of those sequences were non-productive. The number of donors typed differed by locus, with about 629-640 for A, B, C, DRB1 and DQB1, around 520 for DQA1, approximately 570 for DPA1, and around 460 for DPB1. Five DR-DQ haplotypes were treated as single units for association and clustering because of strong linkage in the cohort. The study profiled the T cell repertoires of hundreds of subjects by immunosequencing and related them to cytomegalovirus serostatus. To predict cytomegalovirus infection status, the study brought together high-throughput TCR immunosequencing, statistical association of individual TCRs with disease status, and machine learning. Rather than using new phenotypic data, the later analysis identified candidate immune exposures from TCR beta sequences and from how often those sequences occurred across donors. Genome-wide SNP genotypes for about 65% of the roughly 670 donors were used in a later genetic analysis, which treated that subset as a discovery cohort. Class I and class II HLA loci were covered by the typing at four-digit resolution. Of the approximately 400 genotyped donors, 81% were placed in the genetic ancestry cluster associated with self-reported Caucasian donors.

The CDR1 and CDR2 encoded by the germline V gene are SQVTM and ANQGSEA. V was cut back by 1 base and J by 1 base, leaving a gap of 16 bases between them. The CDR3, from cysteine to phenylalanine, totals 16 residues. Only the CDR3 part of the read is kept: 48 bases, read in frame from the first base. The method was the immunoSEQ multiplex PCR assay. For the multiplex PCR, a mixture combining 60 forward primers for TCR Vbeta segments and 13 reverse primers for TCR Jbeta segments was used. A multiplex PCR assay on genomic DNA amplified the CDR3 region of rearranged TCR beta genes. Amplified TCR beta libraries were sequenced as 87-base-pair reads on the Illumina HiSeq System. Per the source publication's procedure: Across the roughly 640 repertoires, a later analysis counted 80 million or so unique TCR beta chains, roughly 11 million of which were shared by at least two donors. Raw reads were error-corrected and collapsed into unique sequences with a nearest-neighbor algorithm that merged closely related sequences to remove PCR and sequencing errors. To assign V, D and J gene segments, CDR3 sequences were aligned to IMGT reference sequences. For a sequence to be retained, a match of at least six nucleotides to both a V gene segment and a J gene segment was required. A rearrangement was called productive if the CDR3 had no stop codons and remained in frame with V and J, and every other rearrangement was called non-productive. Following IMGT convention, CDR3 was defined as the stretch from the second conserved V-encoded cysteine to the conserved J-encoded phenylalanine. The earlier analysis of 500 to 750 of the donors excluded any sequence lacking an unambiguous match to a single V gene segment. An earlier analysis of fewer than 750 of the donors called V segments functional above 56.7% productive rearrangements and segregating when the between-donor standard deviation exceeded 5%. To diagnose cytomegalovirus status from the catalog of TCR beta chain sequences, a statistical classification framework was built. V and J gene assignment, in a later analysis, came from comparing TCR nucleotide sequences with IMGT/GENE-DB human TR gene sequences. Using the TCRdist pipeline, a later analysis assigned CDR3 sequences along with most-parsimonious VDJ recombination scenarios. In a later analysis, every TCR beta chain was defined by the combination of its CDR3 amino acid sequence and its V-gene family, and reads without a unique V-gene family were dropped. In a later analysis, fewer than 600 highly shared, low-generation-probability nucleotide sequences were removed to address suspected cross-contamination and a sequencing artifact. In a later analysis, a clonal expansion index was calculated for each public chain from normalized within-repertoire ranks of inferred template counts. A later analysis computed generation probabilities with a VDJ recombination model fitted to out-of-frame rearrangements, and checked the results against IGoR. A later analysis scored TCR-TCR, TCR-HLA and TCR-CMV co-occurrence with hypergeometric tests, applying a repertoire-size bias correction to TCR pairs. A later analysis estimated false discovery rates by permuting HLA or CMV assignments 20 times. In a later analysis, co-occurring TCRs were grouped using DBSCAN, with TCRdist sequence similarity added in when clustering inside HLA-allele-positive subsets. Repertoires with fewer than 30,000 or more than 120,000 public chains, plus five repertoires with anomalous nucleotide sharing, were excluded from co-occurrence clustering. TCRdb took this table from immuneACCESS and kept in-frame rearrangements with V and J called. Such tables lack part of the clones; where checked against another copy, unresolved V genes explain under half of the gap, and the rest is unexplained. The V and J calls and clone size are taken from that table; D and trimming were inferred from the DNA. Recorded for this sample are 90,000 to 100,000 clones; 82% of them occurred a single time. The leading ten clones occupy 3% to 4% of the sample.

The cohort consisted of 650 to 700 healthy bone marrow donors. Cohort members were all nominally healthy when sampled, although unrecorded immune exposures were likely present. The donor was CMV seronegative and belonged to the group of 320 or so seronegative cohort members. A peripheral blood sample was provided by each donor, and peripheral blood mononuclear cells were used for TCR beta sequencing. The Qiagen DNeasy Blood Extraction Kit was used to extract genomic DNA from the blood cell samples. Study-wide conclusions, independent of this receptor: The authors suggested that the approach could potentially be generalized to other disease states and immunological phenotypes. The study listed 164 TCR beta chains as associated with cytomegalovirus. Immune exposure information for the cohort was limited to CMV serostatus. A later analysis found that HLA-associated TCR beta chains were more clonally expanded and had lower generation probabilities than equally common non-associated chains. While some public TCRs were present in many individuals, most TCR sequences turned up only very rarely across donors. Compared with the 666-donor mean, donors in an Asian-associated ancestry cluster had fewer N-insertions in productive TCRs, according to a later genetic analysis. Assigning TCR associations to individual alleles was difficult when HLA alleles, especially DR and DQ, strongly co-occurred. Broadly in line with IMGT annotations, most TCR beta V segments showed up in productive rearrangements about 87% or about 30% of the time in an earlier analysis of around 550 of the donors. An association between a missense DCLRE1C variant and V-gene and J-gene trimming of TCR beta chains was found in a later genetic analysis and replicated in an independent cohort. Presence/absence analyses assumed roughly uniform sequencing depth across donors, an assumption that may not hold. Only TCR beta chains were sequenced in this cohort, and the absence of alpha or paired-chain data limited detectable features. Linkage disequilibrium might explain the correlated functional status among segregating V segments, but an unknown experimental factor could not be excluded. A further reported finding was that TCR beta sequences accurately predicted the HLA-A and HLA-B alleles for most subjects in the first cohort. According to a later analysis, parvovirus B19, influenza, CMV and Epstein-Barr virus appeared linked to several top co-occurrence clusters. A later analysis found that most CMV-associated TCR beta chains appeared HLA-restricted, with HLA associations seemingly driven largely by CMV exposure. At a false discovery rate of 0.05, a later analysis linked approximately 18,000 TCR beta sequences to specific HLA alleles. Because some donors lacked HLA typing at each locus, the association tests relied only on the typed subset. Because counts were too low, seventeen rarely observed V segments, including chromosome 9 orphons, were excluded from the earlier analysis of several hundred of the donors. According to a later analysis, TCR association rates differed among HLA loci, with DRB1 alleles showing the most associated TCRs and HLA-C alleles showing the fewest. Cytomegalovirus status was reported to be diagnosed by the classifier with high specificity and sensitivity in both the original and validation cohorts. A few of the identified cytomegalovirus-associated TCR beta chains were confirmed in vitro to be specific for cytomegalovirus antigens. Some IMGT-functional V segments, including TRBV6-2 and TRBV6-3, could not be told apart with the 87-base-pair reads, so those segments were excluded. A cluster of highly shared sequence variants was judged likely to be a technical artifact of the sequencing pipeline.

The rearrangement joined TRBV29-1 to TRBJ1-1; perhaps TRBD1 is the D gene, with 5 bases matching. The material sequenced was PBMCs. The clonotype originates from a man aged 50-60 years in good health and CMV-seronegative. CDR3 region: CSVEASRRDGNTEAFF. In nucleotides, the sequence is TGCAGCGTTGAAGCCTCAAGGCGGGACGGGAACACTGAAGCTTTCTTT.